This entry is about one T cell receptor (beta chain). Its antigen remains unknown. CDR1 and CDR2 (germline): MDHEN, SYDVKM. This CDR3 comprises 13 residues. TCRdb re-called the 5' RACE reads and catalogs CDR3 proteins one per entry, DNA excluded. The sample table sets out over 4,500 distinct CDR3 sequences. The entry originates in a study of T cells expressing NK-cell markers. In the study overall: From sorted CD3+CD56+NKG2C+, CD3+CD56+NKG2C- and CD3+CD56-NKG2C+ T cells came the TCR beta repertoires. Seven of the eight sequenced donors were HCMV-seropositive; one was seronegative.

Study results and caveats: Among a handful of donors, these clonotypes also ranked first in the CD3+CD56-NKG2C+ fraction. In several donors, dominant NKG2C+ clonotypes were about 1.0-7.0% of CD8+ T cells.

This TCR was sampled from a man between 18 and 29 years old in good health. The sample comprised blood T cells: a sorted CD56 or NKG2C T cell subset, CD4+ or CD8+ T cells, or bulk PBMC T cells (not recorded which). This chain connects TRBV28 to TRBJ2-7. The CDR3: CASSSGDFYEQYF.